This TCR beta chain was sequenced in a study of shared clonotypes between healthy human individuals. Overall study results and limits: It was the few donors that limited the genetic and exposure-history diversity represented. Memory subsets generally showed lower estimated richness than naive subsets.

Sequenced by immunoSEQ multiplex PCR; TCRdb stores in-frame clones only, minus some. The table lists about 2.1 million clones, 93% of them singletons, with more than 1.5% in the top ten. Turning to this clone: Its target is unknown.

Looked up from germline, CDR1 is LNHDA and CDR2 is SQIVND (reference sequence). Trimming left V 3 bases short and J 2 bases short, with 17 bases between. CDR3 length: 16 residues. CD45RO-negative CD8 cells positively selected for CCR7 made up the naive population, which excluded terminally differentiated effector memory CD45RA+ cells. This receptor was taken from a man aged 18 to 30 in good health. Some clones in this sample may be carry-over from other donors' samples. V gene TRBV19 combines with J gene TRBJ2-7; D gene unclear. The material sequenced was naive CD8+ T cells from PBMCs. CDR3 sequence: CASSMGIGAFTYEQYF. CDR3 DNA: TGTGCCAGTAGTATGGGGATTGGAGCGTTCACCTACGAGCAGTACTTC.